This TCR beta chain was retrieved from a study of cytomegalovirus exposure and HLA in healthy donors. Primers: 60 Vbeta forward and 13 Jbeta reverse. Sequenced by immunoSEQ multiplex PCR; TCRdb stores in-frame clones only, minus some. The sample contains 150,000 or so clones, roughly 80% of which appear only once. The CDR3 has 13 amino acids. The V gene's germline CDR1 is LNHDA and CDR2 SQIVND (reference sequence). Unmatched junction bases numbered 0, after V lost 3 bases and J lost 6 bases. The sequenced sample consisted of PBMCs. This sequence was found in a man between 50 and 59 years old in good health and CMV-seropositive. The V and J genes are TRBV19 and TRBJ2-7, with TRBD2 matching over 12 bases. In DNA, the CDR3 is TGTGCCAGTAGTATGGGACTAGCGGGCGAGCAGTACTTC. It yields the protein CASSMGLAGEQYF.